The sequence of this T cell receptor beta chain was determined in a study of blood T cells in healthy people across ages. This CDR3 region has 16 residues. CDR1 and CDR2 (germline): SGHRS, YFSETQ. Trimming at V came to 4 bases and at J to 7 bases, leaving 10 bases not matched to a gene. Using a J-beta primer mix together with a sample-barcoded 5' primer, a second PCR was run for about 6 to 12 cycles. From the 5' RACE reads, TCRdb called clonotypes with MiXCR, one entry per CDR3 protein. Of approximately 780,000 distinct CDR3 sequences listed, roughly 26% are singletons. The data also belong to a second study, concerning T cells of mothers and their children.

The source material was blood. The TCR was taken from a boy between 10 and 17 years old in good health. The chain couples TRBV5-1 to TRBJ1-6, with TRBD1 matching over 8 bases. In DNA, the CDR3 is TGCGCCAGCAGCCAACCACTTGGACAGGGCAATTCACCCCTCCACTTT. Its translation is CASSQPLGQGNSPLHF.